These 30 T cell receptor beta chains share one sample of origin, sequenced in a study of cytomegalovirus exposure and HLA in healthy donors. The study ran its PCR with 60 Vbeta and 13 Jbeta primers. Assay: immunoSEQ multiplex PCR; the TCRdb copy retains only in-frame clones and omits some. The sample data list approximately 150,000 clones. The specimen was PBMCs. These TCRs come from a woman aged 18-30 years in good health and CMV-seronegative.

CDR3 nucleotide sequence: TGTGCCAGCAGTGAATCCCTAAAGCGGGGGGCCGGGGAGCTGTTTTTT. Translated: CASSESLKRGAGELFF. The V call is TRBV6-1, the J call TRBJ2-2, with 9 nucleotides matching TRBD2. From germline, CDR1 is MNHNS and CDR2 SASEGT. There are 16 residues in the CDR3. J was trimmed by 6 bases and V by 2 bases; bases with no gene match: 7.

The chain employs TRBV6-1 and TRBJ1-4, with 7 bases that match TRBD1. The V segment lost 1 base and the J segment 6 bases; nucleotides outside the gene matches: 2. The CDR3 runs to 14 residues. The V gene's germline CDR1 is MNHNS and CDR2 SASEGT. The CDR3 DNA sequence: TGTGCCAGCAGTGAAGGGGACAGTGATGAAAAACTGTTTTTT. This encodes CASSEGDSDEKLFF.

The rearrangement uses TRBV19 and TRBJ2-6, with 8 positions matching TRBD1. The CDR3 is made up of 16 amino acids. Unmatched junction bases numbered 6, after V lost 8 bases and J lost 0 bases. Germline CDR1 reads LNHDA; CDR2 reads SQIVND (reference sequence). In DNA form, the CDR3 reads TGTGCCAGTGGTGGGACAGGCAGCTCTGGGGCCAACGTCCTGACTTTC. Its protein product is CASGGTGSSGANVLTF.

This chain uses TRBV28 with TRBJ2-7, with D possibly matching TRBD1 (6 bases). Trimming stripped 2 bases from V and 2 bases from J, with 10 bases between. Germline V gives CDR1 MDHEN, CDR2 SYDVKM. The CDR3 spans 14 residues. CDR3 DNA: TGTGCCAGCAGTTTAGGCGACAGGACCTACGAGCAGTACGTC. It codes for CASSLGDRTYEQYV.

The chain recombines TRBV28 with TRBJ2-3; 9 positions agree with TRBD2. The CDR3 totals 19 residues. Germline V gene lookup returns CDR1 MDHEN and CDR2 SYDVKM. After removal of 5 bases from V and 4 bases from J, the junction contained 19 bases not matched to a gene. The CDR3 DNA reads as TGTGCCAGCAGTACACTGGCGGTGCGGGAGGGCCGGATCGCAGATACGCAGTATTTT. Its protein is CASSTLAVREGRIADTQYF.

The CDR3 DNA sequence: TGTGCCAGCAGCCGATTACCTCGGTACACTGAAGCTTTCTTT. This sequence encodes CASSRLPRYTEAFF. The chain couples TRBV6-5 to TRBJ1-1; D is unresolved. V lost 6 bases, J lost 3 bases, and 14 bases lay in between. This CDR3 region has 14 residues. Per the germline V gene, CDR1 is MNHEY and CDR2 is SVGAGI.

The chain carries TRBV18 and TRBJ1-1, with 7 bases that match TRBD1. Germline V gene data show CDR1 as KGHSH and CDR2 as LQKENI. V trimming: 0 bases; J trimming: 10 bases; junction bases outside the gene matches: 5. The CDR3 is made up of 13 amino acids. For the CDR3, the DNA is TGTGCCAGCTCACCACCGGCAGGGGGTCGAGCTTTCTTT. It yields the protein CASSPPAGGRAFF.

The genes are TRBV14 and TRBJ2-1; possibly TRBD2 for D (5 bases). Germline V gene data show CDR1 as SGHDN and CDR2 as FVKESK. Trimming shortened V by 4 bases and J by 8 bases, and 12 bases separated the two germline ends. This CDR3 has 13 amino acids. CDR3 DNA sequence: TGTGCCAGCAGCCCTGAGGAGGCCGATGAGCAGTTCTTC. This translates into CASSPEEADEQFF.

The chain employs TRBV28 and TRBJ1-1, with 9 bases that match TRBD1. CDR3 length: 17 amino acids. V shed 5 bases, J shed 0 bases, and the junction held 10 bases outside the gene matches. The V gene's germline CDR1 is MDHEN and CDR2 SYDVKM. This CDR3 reads CASSQTPHRGLNTEAFF. As DNA, the CDR3 is TGTGCCAGCAGTCAAACCCCCCACAGGGGGCTGAACACTGAAGCTTTCTTT.

The V call is TRBV4-1, the J call TRBJ2-1; D uncertain. This CDR3 comprises 15 residues. Per germline, CDR1 MGHRA and CDR2 YSYEKL. With 0 bases removed from V and 3 bases from J, the gap between germline ends came to 9 bases. The CDR3 is CASSQDASDYNEQFF. In DNA, the CDR3 is TGCGCCAGCAGCCAAGACGCTTCAGACTACAATGAGCAGTTCTTC.

This chain connects TRBV11-3 to TRBJ2-4; D gene ambiguous. This CDR3 spans 14 amino acids. The germline V and J ends were trimmed by 5 bases and 3 bases, with 11 bases remaining between them. CDR1 and CDR2 (germline): SGHNT, YENEEA. CDR3 in DNA: TGTGCCAGCAGCCCAGGAACCTACAAAAACATTCAGTACTTC. It codes for CASSPGTYKNIQYF.

The chain links TRBV2 to TRBJ2-1; weak D call: TRBD2 (6 bases). Trimming left V 6 bases short and J 12 bases short, with 21 bases between. The CDR3 has 14 amino acids. Germline V CDR1 and CDR2: SNHLY, FYNNEI. CDR3 residues: CASRALASLQGQFF. CDR3 DNA: TGTGCCAGCAGGGCCCTAGCGTCCTTGCAGGGGCAGTTCTTC.

This sequence joins TRBV7-6 and TRBJ2-1; 9 positions match TRBD2. The length of the CDR3 is 17 residues. After removal of 1 base from V and 10 bases from J, the junction contained 14 bases not matched to a gene. CDR1 is SGHVS and CDR2 is FNYEAQ in the germline V gene. CDR3 in DNA: TGTGCCAGCAGCTTAGTGGCTAGCGGGACGGTGTTGGGGGAGCAGTTCTTC. Its translation is CASSLVASGTVLGEQFF.

V and J are TRBV7-8 and TRBJ2-7; 10 bases fit TRBD1. CDR1 and CDR2 (germline): SGHVS, FQNEAQ. The CDR3 runs 16 residues. J lost 4 bases, V lost 4 bases, and 10 bases had no gene match. CDR3 amino acids: CASSWTKTGGSYEQYF. The CDR3 nucleotides read TGTGCCAGCAGCTGGACGAAGACAGGGGGCTCATACGAGCAGTACTTC.

The chain employs TRBV19 and TRBJ2-5; 7 nucleotides line up with TRBD1. The junction had 5 bases not matched to a gene; V was cut back by 3 bases and J by 4 bases. Germline-derived CDR1 and CDR2 are LNHDA and SQIVND (reference sequence). The CDR3 covers 14 residues. DNA for the CDR3: TGTGCCAGTAGTATGAAGGGGGCTGGAGAGACCCAGTACTTC. Protein product: CASSMKGAGETQYF.

The chain uses TRBV7-6 and TRBJ2-5, with 7 bases aligning to TRBD2. The DNA end lines up better with TRBJ2-7; the J call may be wrong. CDR1 and CDR2 (germline): SGHVS, FNYEAQ. The length of the CDR3 is 14 residues. DNA of the CDR3: TGTGCCAGCAGCTTACAAGCGGGAACCTACGAGCAGTACTTC. It codes for CASSLQAGTYEQYF.

The CDR3 protein is CASSIGPGTGGLAGAYNEQFF. The CDR3 DNA sequence: TGTGCCAGTAGTATTGGTCCCGGGACAGGGGGACTAGCGGGAGCCTACAATGAGCAGTTCTTC. The V call is TRBV19, the J call TRBJ2-1, with 14 positions matching TRBD2. CDR1 LNHDA and CDR2 SQIVND come from the germline V gene (reference sequence). CDR3 length equals 21 residues. The V gene end was trimmed by 3 bases and the J gene end by 2 bases; junction bases not matched to a gene: 15.

In nucleotides, the CDR3 is TGTGCCAGCAGCGCTGTTCCGGGACAAATCTCGGATGGCTACACCTTC. Translation: CASSAVPGQISDGYTF. V and J are TRBV7-9 and TRBJ1-2; D is perhaps TRBD1 (6 bases). Germline assignment: CDR1 SEHNR and CDR2 FQNEAQ (reference sequence). The CDR3 covers 16 residues. Trimming stripped 5 bases from V and 6 bases from J, with 22 bases between. The full variable domain, with the rest looked up from reference TRBV7-9 and TRBJ1-2, is DTGVSQNPRHKITKRGQNVTFRCDPISEHNRLYWYRQTLGQGPEFLTYFQNEAQLEKSRLLSDRFSAERPKGSFSTLEIQRTEQGDSAMYLCASSAVPGQISDGYTFGSGTRLTVV.

This chain uses TRBV5-5 with TRBJ1-2; no clear D gene. In germline, CDR1 is SGHKS, CDR2 YYEKEE (reference sequence). V lost 4 bases and J lost 4, with 14 bases in between. CDR3 length equals 14 residues. The CDR3 protein is CASSLRRQSYGYTF. DNA for the CDR3: TGTGCCAGCAGCCTAAGGAGGCAGTCCTATGGCTACACCTTC.

This chain's CDR3 is CASREDRRSYEQYF. CDR3 nucleotide sequence: TGTGCCAGCAGAGAGGACAGGCGCTCCTACGAGCAGTACTTC. The J gene is TRBJ2-7, the V gene TRBV7-2; 7 bases align to TRBD1. Losses at the gene ends were 6 bases for V and 0 bases for J; bases not matched to a gene: 5. The CDR3 covers 14 residues. Germline V gene lookup returns CDR1 SGHTA and CDR2 FQGNSA.

V usage is TRBV12-1 and J usage is TRBJ1-5; the table names TRBD1, a call not compared with the DNA. TRBV12-1 is shown as a pseudogene. The CDR3 runs 18 residues. CDR3 sequence: CASSWGQGGNENNQPQHF. The CDR3 coding sequence is TGTGCCAGCAGCTGGGGACAGGGTGGTAATGAGAACAATCAGCCCCAGCATTTT.

The chain combines TRBV10-1 with TRBJ2-1; TRBD2 aligns across 11 bases. The CDR3 is 17 amino acids. Trimming cost V 10 bases and J 0 bases; bases outside gene matches: 11. CDR1 and CDR2 (germline): WNHNN, SYGVQD (reference sequence). The CDR3 region has the DNA TGCGCCACCCCGGGACTAGCGGATTTGAGCTCCTACAATGAGCAGTTCTTC. Protein sequence: CATPGLADLSSYNEQFF.

The chain couples TRBV4-3 to TRBJ2-1; TRBD2 matches 12 bases. The V segment lost 0 bases and the J segment 6 bases; nucleotides outside the gene matches: 6. The germline V gene encodes CDR1 LGHNA and CDR2 YSLEER. This CDR3 contains 17 residues. The CDR3 nucleotides read TGCGCCAGCAGCCAAGATCCGACTAGCGGGAGAATCAATGAGCAGTTCTTC. As protein: CASSQDPTSGRINEQFF.

The chain employs TRBV5-1 and TRBJ2-5; 7 bases map to TRBD1. The CDR3 is 16 residues long. Germline V lookup: CDR1 SGHRS, CDR2 YFSETQ. Trimming removed 0 bases from V and 5 bases from J; junction bases left unmatched: 10. The CDR3 coding sequence is TGCGCCAGCAGCTTGGTCTTGGCAGGGGGTTCGGAGACCCAGTACTTC. Its translation: CASSLVLAGGSETQYF.

V and J are TRBV9 and TRBJ2-1; 11 bases are a match to TRBD1. CDR3 length: 16 residues. Germline values: CDR1 SGDLS, CDR2 YYNGEE. Unmatched junction bases numbered 6, after V lost 0 bases and J lost 7 bases. The CDR3, as DNA: TGTGCCAGCAGCGTAGCGGGACAGGGGGTGAGTAATGAGCAGTTCTTC. Translation gives CASSVAGQGVSNEQFF.

The rearrangement links TRBV28 to TRBJ2-7; 7 bases are shared with TRBD1. CDR3 length equals 16 residues. V was pared by 6 bases and J by 2 bases, with 13 bases of the junction left unmatched. The germline V gene has CDR1 MDHEN and CDR2 SYDVKM. In DNA, the CDR3 is TGTGCCAGCAGATCTTATGAGACAGGGAGCGCCTACGAGCAGTACTTC. It translates to CASRSYETGSAYEQYF.

The chain recombines TRBV6-1 with TRBJ2-5; D remains unclear. The germline CDR1 and CDR2 sequences are MNHNS and SASEGT. The CDR3 has 13 amino acids. V shed 6 bases and J shed 1 base, with 9 bases lying between them. In DNA, the CDR3 is TGTGCCAGCAGCCGACTTATCCAAGAGACCCAGTACTTC. It yields the protein CASSRLIQETQYF.

The chain is built from TRBV18 and TRBJ2-7, with D possibly TRBD1 on 5 matching bases. Trimming took 5 bases from V and 1 from J, leaving 9 bases between them. There are 13 residues in the CDR3. Per germline, CDR1 KGHSH and CDR2 LQKENI. CDR3 region: CASSTTDSYEQYV. In nucleotides, the CDR3 is TGTGCCAGCTCAACGACAGATTCCTACGAGCAGTACGTC.

This chain connects TRBV25-1 to TRBJ1-1; 7 bases map to TRBD1. The CDR3 has 15 amino acids. V lost 4 bases, J lost 4 bases, and 9 bases stayed unmatched. Germline values: CDR1 MGHDK, CDR2 SYGVNS. CDR3 nucleotide sequence: TGTGCCAGCAGTGGACAGGGTGGGGGAACCACTGAAGCTTTCTTT. Translated: CASSGQGGGTTEAFF.

The rearrangement joins TRBV5-6 to TRBJ1-4; D perhaps matches TRBD1 (5 bases). With 3 bases removed from V and 4 bases from J, the gap between germline ends came to 13 bases. The CDR3 covers 15 residues. CDR1 is SGHDT and CDR2 is YYEEEE in the germline V gene. This CDR3 is CASSSTTENNEKLFF. The CDR3 DNA reads as TGTGCCAGCAGCTCCACGACAGAAAATAATGAAAAACTGTTTTTT.